This TCR beta chain was sequenced for a study of blood T cell repertoires in COVID-19. Study overall: Italy, Spain and the United States were the sources of the convalescent and acute COVID-19 samples.

Trimming cost V 1 base and J 7 bases; bases outside gene matches: 3. CDR3 length: 16 amino acids. Germline CDR1 and CDR2: SGHNT and YENEEA. Profiled with immunoSEQ multiplex PCR; TCRdb holds only in-frame clones, not every one. The profile covers over 85,000 clones, with approximately 86% appearing a single time and roughly a sixth taken by the ten largest. The clonotype comes from a woman of 80 years or more with acute or convalescent COVID-19. The specimen was peripheral blood. The chain recombines TRBV11-3 with TRBJ2-1; TRBD2 matches at 14 bases. CDR3 in DNA: TGTGCCAGCAGCTTAGGGACTAGCGGGGGGCGGAATGAGCAGTTCTTC. This sequence encodes CASSLGTSGGRNEQFF.